This T cell receptor (beta chain) comes out of a study of T cell changes during pregnancy in multiple sclerosis (dated by TCRdb to about 2019). In the study overall: Changes in the T cell repertoire over the course of pregnancy were examined in this study in women with multiple sclerosis.

Libraries came from the immunoSEQ multiplex PCR assay. This immuneACCESS table, as held by TCRdb, lists in-frame sequences with V and J called but not all clones. Of the missing ones, under half trace to an unresolved V gene in checked studies; the others have no known cause. This sample lists about 40,000 clones; approximately 90% were detected once. The ten largest make up 0.73% of the sample. Regarding this clone: It has no known antigen specificity. Qualities for individual bases were not recorded, and no much larger clone is one base off.

This TCR came from a female donor with multiple sclerosis, enrolled in a pregnancy study. Source: CD4+ T cells from peripheral blood mononuclear cells, taken before pregnancy.

The DNA sequence follows: TGTGCCAGCCGAAGGAGGGGTCCAGGGCACTACGAGCAGTACTTC. The encoded protein is CASRRRGPGHYEQYF. The rearranged chain carries TRBV5-8 and TRBJ2-7; TRBD2 is a possible D gene, resting on 6 matching bases. V loses 7 bases, J loses 3 bases, and the germline ends lie 20 bases apart. The CDR3 contains 15 residues, cysteine and phenylalanine counted. The retained sequence is limited to the CDR3, 45 bases, with the frame set at the first base. CDR1 and CDR2 are read off the germline V gene as SGHTS and YDEGEE.